This T cell receptor (beta chain) came from a study of response to subunit inactivated influenza vaccine. Only a few counts were recorded for this clonotype. A single record per CDR3 protein comes from TCRdb applying MiXCR to the RT-PCR reads. The repertoire includes 500,000 to 600,000 distinct CDR3 sequences, around 10% of them detected once, and approximately 10% sits in the top ten. CDR1 DFQATT and CDR2 SNEGSKA come from the germline V gene (reference sequence). This CDR3 has 13 residues. Deletions cut 6 bases from V and 11 bases from J, with 21 bases between. This same sample was also part of a study on T cells expressing NK-cell markers. That work adds: Scientists made TCR beta cDNA using 5'RACE template switching with UMIs.

The sample consisted of PBMCs from blood, taken on the day of vaccination. V is TRBV20-1 and J is TRBJ2-3; no reliable D call. The sequence was collected from a man in his forties or fifties who received an inactivated influenza vaccine. The CDR3 coding sequence is TGCAGTGCAACCGGGCAACGACGGAGTGGGCAGTATTTT. Protein sequence: CSATGQRRSGQYF.